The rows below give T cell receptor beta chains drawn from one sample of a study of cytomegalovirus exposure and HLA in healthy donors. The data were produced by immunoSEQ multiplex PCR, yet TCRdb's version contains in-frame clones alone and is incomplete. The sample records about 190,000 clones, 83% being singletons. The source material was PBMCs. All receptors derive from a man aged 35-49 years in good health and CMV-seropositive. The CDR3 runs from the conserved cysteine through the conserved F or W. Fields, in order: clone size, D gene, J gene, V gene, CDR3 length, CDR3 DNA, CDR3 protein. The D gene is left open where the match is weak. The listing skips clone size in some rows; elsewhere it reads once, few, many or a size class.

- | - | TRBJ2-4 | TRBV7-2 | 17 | TGTGCCAGCAGCTTAGTGTCGGTCGGGGGAGCCAAAAACATTCAGTACTTC | CASSLVSVGGAKNIQYF
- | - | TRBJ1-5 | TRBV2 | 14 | TGTGCCAGCAGTGAACTGGGTCAGCGTCAGCCCCAGCATTTT | CASSELGQRQPQHF
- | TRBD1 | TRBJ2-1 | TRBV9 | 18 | TGTGCCAGCAGCGTAGGACAGGGGGCCGGGGGCCTTTGGCATGAGCAGTTCTTC | CASSVGQGAGGLWHEQFF
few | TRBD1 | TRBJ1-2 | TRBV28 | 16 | TGTGCCAGCAGTCCCCAGACAGGGAAATGGGTCTATGGCTACACCTTC | CASSPQTGKWVYGYTF
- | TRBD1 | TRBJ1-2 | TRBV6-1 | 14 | TGTGCCAGCAGTGCGGGGACAGGGACCTATGGCTACACCTTC | CASSAGTGTYGYTF
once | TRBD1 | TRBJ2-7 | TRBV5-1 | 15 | TGCGCCAGCAGCTTTGTAGGGACAGGGACCGACGAGCAGTACTTC | CASSFVGTGTDEQYF
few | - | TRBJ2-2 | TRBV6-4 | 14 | TGTGCCAGCAGACGGGAGTCGAACACCGGGGAGCTGTTTTTT | CASRRESNTGELFF
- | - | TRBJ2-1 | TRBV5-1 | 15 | TGCGCCAGCAGCTTCCTAGCGAAATCCTACAATGAGCAGTTCTTC | CASSFLAKSYNEQFF
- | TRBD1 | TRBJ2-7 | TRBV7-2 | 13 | TGTGCCAGCAGCTCGACAGGGATCTACGAGCAGTACTTC | CASSSTGIYEQYF
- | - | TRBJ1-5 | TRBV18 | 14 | TGTGCCAGCTCCCCTGGACAGATGGGTCAGCCCCAGCATTTT | CASSPGQMGQPQHF
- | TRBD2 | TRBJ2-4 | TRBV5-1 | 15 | TGCGCCAGCAGCCCCTCCGGGGGGATCAAAAACATTCAGTACTTC | CASSPSGGIKNIQYF
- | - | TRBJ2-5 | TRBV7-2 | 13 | TGTGCCAGCAGCTTAGGAGGGAAGGAGACCCAGTACTTC | CASSLGGKETQYF
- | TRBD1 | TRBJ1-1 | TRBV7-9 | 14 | TGTGCCAGCAGCTCAGGGACAGGGGCCACTGAAGCTTTCTTT | CASSSGTGATEAFF
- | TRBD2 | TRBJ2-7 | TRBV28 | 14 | TGTGCCAGCAGTTCTAGCGGGAGTGTGTACGAGCAGTACTTC | CASSSSGSVYEQYF
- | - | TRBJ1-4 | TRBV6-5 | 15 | TGTGCCAGCAGTTACTCCGGGGGGCGGGAGGGAAAACTGTTTTTT | CASSYSGGREGKLFF
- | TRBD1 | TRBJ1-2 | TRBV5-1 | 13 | TGCGCCAGCAGCCTAATGGGACAGTATGGCTACACCTTC | CASSLMGQYGYTF
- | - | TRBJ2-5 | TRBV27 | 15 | TGTGCCAGCAGTCAAGGACCAGGGGAACCAGAGACCCAGTACTTC | CASSQGPGEPETQYF
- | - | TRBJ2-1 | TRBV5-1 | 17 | TGCGCCAGCAGCTTGAAAGTGGTTTCGGAGCGGGTGCTCCAGCAGTTCTTC | CASSLKVVSERVLQQFF
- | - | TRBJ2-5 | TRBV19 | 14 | TGTGCCAGTAGTATTTGGGGCCGCCAAGAGACCCAGTACTTC | CASSIWGRQETQYF
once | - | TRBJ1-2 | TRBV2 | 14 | TGTGCCAGCAGTGAAGGGGGGGAGGTGGGGGGCTACACCTTC | CASSEGGEVGGYTF
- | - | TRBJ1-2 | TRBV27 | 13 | TGTGCCAGCAGTTTAAAGACAAGGGGATCCTACACCTTC | CASSLKTRGSYTF
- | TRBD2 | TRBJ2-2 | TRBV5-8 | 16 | TGTGCCAGCAGCCCTGGGACTAGCGGGATCACCGGGGAGCTGTTTTTT | CASSPGTSGITGELFF
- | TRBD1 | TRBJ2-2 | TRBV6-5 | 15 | TGTGCCAGCAGTTTGGGACAGGGCCACACCGGGGAGCTGTTTTTT | CASSLGQGHTGELFF
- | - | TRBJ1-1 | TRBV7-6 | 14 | TGTGCCAGCAGCTTAGCAGCAGGGAACACTGAAGCTTTCTTT | CASSLAAGNTEAFF
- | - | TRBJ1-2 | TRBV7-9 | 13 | TGTGCCAGCAGCTTAGTGGACTACTATGGCTACACCTTC | CASSLVDYYGYTF
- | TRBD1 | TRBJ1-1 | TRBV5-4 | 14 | TGTGCCAGCAGCCCGGGGACAGGGAACACTGAAGCTTTCTTT | CASSPGTGNTEAFF
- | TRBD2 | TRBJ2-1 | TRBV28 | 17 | TGTGCCAGCAGTCCCACCGGAGGCGCGGGAGTAATGAATGAGCAGTTCTTC | CASSPTGGAGVMNEQFF
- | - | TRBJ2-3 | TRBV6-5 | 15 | TGTGCCAGCAGGACGGACGGGGTTCGGACAGATACGCAGTATTTT | CASRTDGVRTDTQYF
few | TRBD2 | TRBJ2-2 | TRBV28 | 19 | TGTGCCAGCAGTCCCCTAGCGGGAGAGAGGTGGTGGGTGGCCGGGGAGCTGTTTTTT | CASSPLAGERWWVAGELFF
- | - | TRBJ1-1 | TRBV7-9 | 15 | TGTTCCAGCAGCAACTTGGACAGAAAGAACACTGAAGCTTTCTTT | CSSSNLDRKNTEAFF
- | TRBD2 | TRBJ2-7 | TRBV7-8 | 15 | TGTGCCAGCAGCTTAGGGGGCGGGAGGATGAACGAGCAGTACTTC | CASSLGGGRMNEQYF
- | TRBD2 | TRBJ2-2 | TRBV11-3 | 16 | TGTGCCAGCAGCTCCCCACTAGCGGGAGGGACCGGGGAGCTGTTTTTT | CASSSPLAGGTGELFF